This T cell receptor (beta chain) was obtained from a study of technical replicates of blood from several donors. Here immunoSEQ multiplex PCR was the method, and the copy in TCRdb shows in-frame clones only, minus some. The table records about 70,000 clones, approximately 96% of them present only once. Trimming pared 8 bases from V and 4 bases from J, leaving 12 bases between. CDR3 size: 14 residues. Germline assignment: CDR1 MDHEN and CDR2 SYDVKM. Sequenced: T cells isolated from PBMCs. The V and J genes are TRBV28 and TRBJ2-6, with TRBD1 as a possible D gene (6 bases). This clonotype was sampled from a human donor in good health. The CDR3 loop reads CASRGGSGANVLTF. The CDR3 DNA follows: TGTGCCAGCCGAGGGGGTTCCGGGGCCAACGTCCTGACTTTC.